This note documents a single TCR beta chain sequence. The antigen remains unidentified. The data were produced by immunoSEQ multiplex PCR, yet TCRdb's version contains in-frame clones alone and is incomplete. This sample has roughly 120,000 clones; roughly 94% occur once, and the top ten carry 0.75%. Germline values: CDR1 SGHDT, CDR2 YYEEEE. The CDR3 runs to 13 residues. V was pared by 0 bases and J by 8 bases, with 11 bases between. This record belongs to a study of siplizumab effects on memory and regulatory T cells. Study results and limitations: Naive T cells were seemingly more diverse than memory cells, and major contributions to the alloresponse seemed to be made by them.

Sequencing input: Tregs sorted from blood. This receptor was taken from a human donor in good health. The chain combines TRBV5-6 with TRBJ1-2, with D possibly matching TRBD1 (6 bases). The CDR3 DNA sequence: TGTGCCAGCAGCTTGGACAGGGCGCAAGGCTACACCTTC. Protein product: CASSLDRAQGYTF.